What follows is one TCR beta chain and its context. Its antigen is unknown. No base quality information exists; no much larger clone differs at one position. Trimming takes 7 bases from V and 1 base from J, and the germline ends sit 8 bases apart. CDR1 and CDR2 are read off the germline V gene as SNHLY and FYNNEI. Including cysteine and phenylalanine, the CDR3 has 13 amino acids. The read is trimmed to its CDR3 DNA, 39 bases read in frame from base 1. The sample originates from a study of blood T cell repertoires in COVID-19 (dated by TCRdb to about 2020). About the investigation overall: Samples covering the acute and convalescent phases of COVID-19 were provided by collaborators in the United States, Italy and Spain. The samples were drawn from two sources: the first 160 participants of the ongoing ImmuneRACE study, and approximately 1,300 subjects contributed by 6 global collaborators. Deeply sampled blood TCRbeta repertoires from subjects exposed to, actively infected with, or recovered from COVID-19 were included in the dataset. Nearly every sample came with metadata listing a de-identified subject ID, COVID-19 status, age in years and sex. The material from the prospective study consisted of cDNA or gDNA derived from T cells, B-cell-depleted T cells, or PBMCs. Where available, HLA class I and class II types were obtained from metadata supplied by the sample provider rather than from assay-based typing. A freely available public database, intended as a resource for researchers studying the immune response to SARS-CoV-2, is where the repertoires were released.

Participants in the prospective study were enrolled through a virtual design, were aged roughly 18 to 100 years, and lived in roughly 26 United States geographic areas. To assign participants to cohorts, the prospective study relied on clinical history that participants themselves reported in a screening survey and a study questionnaire. ImmuneRACE Cohort 3 recovered participants were defined by two consecutive negative NP/OP PCR tests, healthcare professional clearance, or symptom resolution. In the prospective study, mobile phlebotomists collected whole blood, serum and a nasopharyngeal or oropharyngeal swab from each participant. Over a roughly 2-month period, participants in the prospective study had the option of providing additional blood draws and questionnaires. Before DNA extraction, prospective study blood samples were shipped either frozen or at room temperature. TCRbeta CDR3 regions were amplified from genomic DNA using the immunoSEQ Assay, a bias-controlled multiplex PCR. The published analysis was carried out like this. Nucleated cell counts per sample were estimated from amplification of reference gene primers within the assay. Sequence reads were collapsed and filtered to measure the absolute abundance of every unique TCRbeta CDR3 rearrangement. For each sample, productive Simpson clonality was calculated as the square root of Simpson's diversity index over productive rearrangements. The source is immuneACCESS, and TCRdb retained only in-frame sequences with V and J called. Part of the clones is not carried over; for the studies checked, unresolved V genes explain less than half of this, and the remainder is unexplained. The D gene and trimming were derived from the DNA, and the V and J assignments and clone size from that table. This sample lists about 310,000 clones; about nine tenths were detected once. More than 8.5% of the sample is taken by the ten largest.

The study at large found these results: Clinical and demographic metadata were provided uncurated, with the amount varying by source and participant.

This sequence uses TRBV2 and TRBJ1-5; no D gene can be assigned with confidence. Sample: PBMCs or T cells enriched from blood (not recorded which). This receptor was identified in a young woman who had recovered from COVID-19. The DNA sequence is as follows: TGTGCCAGCACTGGGAGAAGCAATCAGCCCCAGCATTTT. Its protein reads: CASTGRSNQPQHF.